These 20 T cell receptor beta chains were all obtained from the same sample, sequenced in a study of T-cell memory formation after mild COVID-19. TCRdb reanalysed the 5' RACE reads using MiXCR and keeps one entry per CDR3 protein. The data hold over 350,000 distinct CDR3 sequences, with more than 20% observed a single time. What was sequenced was PBMCs or a T cell subset sorted from them (not recorded which). The receptors were sampled from an adult woman who had mild COVID-19 (a few samples of this study predate the infection). Cell type and time point are not known.

This clonotype was seen ten or more times. The V gene is TRBV7-9, the J gene TRBJ2-4; 8 bases are shared with TRBD2. This CDR3 comprises 13 residues. CDR1 is SEHNR and CDR2 is FQNEAQ in the germline V gene (reference sequence). The ends lost 5 bases at V and 9 bases at J; junction bases unmatched: 6. The CDR3, as DNA: TGTGCCAGCAGCGCCGGACTAGCCGGCATTCAGTACTTC. Translated: CASSAGLAGIQYF.

This clonotype turned up a few times. V is TRBV6-7 and J is TRBJ1-1; 7 bases match TRBD1. TRBV6-7 has ORF status, its function being uncertain. V lost 11 bases, J lost 1 base, and 1 base stayed unmatched. The CDR3 runs 11 residues. The CDR3 DNA reads as TGTGCCGGACAGGAGAACACTGAAGCTTTCTTT. Its protein product is CAGQENTEAFF.

This clonotype was found many times. This sequence joins TRBV7-2 and TRBJ2-3; no firm D call. Germline-derived CDR1 and CDR2 are SGHTA and FQGNSA. Trimming pared 6 bases from V and 2 bases from J, leaving 9 bases between. The CDR3 contains 13 residues. The CDR3 DNA reads TGTGCCAGCAGTTCTTTTTACACAGATACGCAGTATTTT. Translating it yields CASSSFYTDTQYF.

The chain uses TRBV10-3 and TRBJ1-1, with D unclear. CDR3 length: 13 amino acids. Germline lookup yields CDR1 ENHRY and CDR2 SYGVKD. Trimming removed 4 bases at V and 6 bases at J, with 12 bases between. The CDR3 here is CAISGETRPEAFF. CDR3 nucleotide sequence: TGTGCCATCAGTGGCGAAACCCGACCTGAAGCTTTCTTT.

This clonotype was found a few times. The chain combines TRBV6-6 with TRBJ2-3; 7 positions agree with TRBD1. CDR3 size: 12 residues. Germline loops: CDR1 MNHNY, CDR2 SVGAGI (reference sequence). After removal of 6 bases from V and 6 bases from J, the junction contained 3 bases not matched to a gene. The CDR3 sequence: CASSPDRDTQYF. In DNA, the CDR3 is TGTGCCAGCAGCCCGGACAGGGATACGCAGTATTTT.

V usage is TRBV6-5 and J usage is TRBJ2-4, with 8 bases aligning to TRBD1. Trimming removed 2 bases from V and 15 bases from J; junction bases left unmatched: 9. The CDR3 sequence is 13 residues long. CDR1 and CDR2 (germline): MNHEY, SVGAGI. CDR3 DNA sequence: TGTGCCAGCAGTTACCGGACAGGGCAGCGCTGGTACTTC. Amino acid sequence: CASSYRTGQRWYF.

The V call is TRBV7-9, the J call TRBJ1-1; D is unresolved. V dropped 5 bases and J dropped 6 bases, with 4 bases sitting between them. Looked up from germline, CDR1 is SEHNR and CDR2 is FQNEAQ (reference sequence). The CDR3 has 10 amino acids. This chain's CDR3 is CASSHSEAFF. CDR3 sequence (DNA): TGTGCCAGCAGCCACTCTGAAGCTTTCTTT.

This clonotype was seen more than once but under ten times. This sequence joins TRBV15 and TRBJ2-5; the match to TRBD1 covers 8 bases. The ends lost 8 bases at V and 4 bases at J; junction bases unmatched: 3. CDR1 LNHNV and CDR2 YYDKDF come from the germline V gene (reference sequence). CDR3 length: 12 amino acids. This CDR3 is CATQGARETQYF. In DNA form, the CDR3 reads TGTGCCACCCAGGGGGCACGAGAGACCCAGTACTTC.

This clonotype was counted between two and nine times. CDR3 nucleotides: TGTGCCAGCACAGCCCGGGACCTACCCCCTGGGGGCTACACCTTC. Translating it yields CASTARDLPPGGYTF. The chain carries TRBV6-2 or TRBV6-3 and TRBJ1-2; D is possibly TRBD1 (5 bases). The V end was cut by 7 bases, the J end by 8 bases, with 23 bases between. Per the germline V gene, CDR1 is MNHEY and CDR2 is SVGEGT. CDR3 size: 15 residues.

This clonotype turned up a few times. The rearrangement joins TRBV12-3 or TRBV12-4 to TRBJ1-2; 10 bases agree with TRBD1. The CDR3 consists of 18 residues. The trim removed 4 bases at V and 4 bases at J, leaving 15 bases unmatched. CDR3 DNA: TGTGCCAGCAGTTCACCTGGACAGGGGGTTTGGAGTATCTATGGCTACACCTTC. Protein: CASSSPGQGVWSIYGYTF.

The V gene is TRBV7-6, the J gene TRBJ2-3, with unresolved D. Trimming left V 5 bases short and J 4 bases short, with 13 bases between. CDR1 is SGHVS, CDR2 FNYEAQ, per germline. The CDR3 totals 14 residues. The CDR3, as DNA: TGTGCCAGCAGCCCGTGGGATCGGGCAGATACGCAGTATTTT. Translating it yields CASSPWDRADTQYF. The whole variable domain, remainder taken from reference TRBV7-6 and TRBJ2-3, is GAGVSQSPRYKVTKRGQDVALRCDPISGHVSLYWYRQALGQGPEFLTYFNYEAQQDKSGLPNDRFSAERPEGSISTLTIQRTEQRDSAMYRCASSPWDRADTQYFGPGTRLTVL.

This chain joins TRBV30 and TRBJ2-5, with 8 bases lining up with TRBD1. J was trimmed by 5 bases and V by 3 bases; bases with no gene match: 8. Germline V gene sequence: CDR1 GTSNPN, CDR2 SVGIG (reference sequence). There are 14 residues in the CDR3. The CDR3 region is CAWSTGGVRETQYF. CDR3 DNA sequence: TGTGCCTGGAGCACAGGGGGAGTGAGGGAGACCCAGTACTTC.

The CDR3 DNA reads as TGCGCCAGCAGCCACAACTTAGGGGTTAACTATGGCTACACCTTC. This gives the protein CASSHNLGVNYGYTF. The rearrangement links TRBV4-1 to TRBJ1-2, with D possibly matching TRBD1 (5 bases). The CDR3 contains 15 residues. The germline V gene has CDR1 MGHRA and CDR2 YSYEKL. V dropped 3 bases and J dropped 1 base, with 12 bases sitting between them.

This chain links TRBV18 with TRBJ1-1, with D tentatively TRBD1 (5 bases). Trimming removed 4 bases from V and 2 bases from J, with 11 bases in between. The CDR3 sequence is 14 residues long. Germline V gene data show CDR1 as KGHSH and CDR2 as LQKENI. The DNA for the CDR3 is TGTGCCAGCTCACGAGACAGTTTCAACACTGAAGCTTTCTTT. Protein product: CASSRDSFNTEAFF.

The genes are TRBV2 and TRBJ2-3; 11 bases map to TRBD2. There are 16 residues in the CDR3. Germline assignment: CDR1 SNHLY and CDR2 FYNNEI. Trimming at V came to 7 bases and at J to 5 bases, leaving 11 bases not matched to a gene. CDR3 sequence reads: CASKELAGDGGDTQYF. The CDR3 DNA reads TGTGCCAGCAAGGAACTAGCGGGGGACGGCGGAGATACGCAGTATTTT.

The chain couples TRBV6-1 to TRBJ2-2, with no clear D. Germline CDR1 and CDR2: MNHNS and SASEGT. CDR3 size: 17 residues. Between the trimmed V and J ends, which lost 3 bases and 9 bases, there was a span of 23 bases. CDR3 DNA sequence: TGTGCCAGCAGTGATGGTATTTATCCCACTGGGCCCCGGGAGCTGTTTTTT. Amino acids: CASSDGIYPTGPRELFF.

The V call is TRBV7-9, the J call TRBJ2-7; TRBD1 aligns across 7 bases. Germline assignment: CDR1 SEHNR and CDR2 FQNEAQ (reference sequence). The trim removed 5 bases at V and 1 base at J, leaving 8 bases unmatched. The CDR3 has 15 amino acids. In DNA, the CDR3 is TGTGCCAGCAGCCTCGGGACAGTAGTTTCCTACGAGCAGTACTTC. Its protein is CASSLGTVVSYEQYF.

This clonotype appeared a few times. The chain carries TRBV29-1 and TRBJ2-1; D gene uncertain. The germline V gene encodes CDR1 SQVTM and CDR2 ANQGSEA. V lost 3 bases and J 4 bases, leaving 10 bases between the germline ends. The CDR3 runs 13 residues. Here the CDR3 reads CSVEGLPYNEQFF. CDR3 DNA: TGCAGCGTTGAGGGCCTGCCGTACAATGAGCAGTTCTTC.

This clonotype came up a few times. The J gene is TRBJ2-3, the V gene TRBV27, with 8 positions matching TRBD2. Germline CDR1 MNHEY, CDR2 SMNVEV (reference sequence). The CDR3 is made up of 14 amino acids. Trimming cost V 4 bases and J 4 bases; bases outside gene matches: 4. The CDR3 DNA reads TGTGCCAGCAGTTCACCGGGACTAGCAGATACGCAGTATTTT. This codes for CASSSPGLADTQYF.

J is TRBJ2-2 and V is TRBV6-1; no firm D call. Germline V CDR1 and CDR2: MNHNS, SASEGT. CDR3 length equals 17 residues. V lost 1 base to trimming and J lost 0 bases, with 12 bases between them. In DNA, the CDR3 is TGTGCCAGCAGTGAAGTTAATTGGGTCCCGAACACCGGGGAGCTGTTTTTT. Protein: CASSEVNWVPNTGELFF.